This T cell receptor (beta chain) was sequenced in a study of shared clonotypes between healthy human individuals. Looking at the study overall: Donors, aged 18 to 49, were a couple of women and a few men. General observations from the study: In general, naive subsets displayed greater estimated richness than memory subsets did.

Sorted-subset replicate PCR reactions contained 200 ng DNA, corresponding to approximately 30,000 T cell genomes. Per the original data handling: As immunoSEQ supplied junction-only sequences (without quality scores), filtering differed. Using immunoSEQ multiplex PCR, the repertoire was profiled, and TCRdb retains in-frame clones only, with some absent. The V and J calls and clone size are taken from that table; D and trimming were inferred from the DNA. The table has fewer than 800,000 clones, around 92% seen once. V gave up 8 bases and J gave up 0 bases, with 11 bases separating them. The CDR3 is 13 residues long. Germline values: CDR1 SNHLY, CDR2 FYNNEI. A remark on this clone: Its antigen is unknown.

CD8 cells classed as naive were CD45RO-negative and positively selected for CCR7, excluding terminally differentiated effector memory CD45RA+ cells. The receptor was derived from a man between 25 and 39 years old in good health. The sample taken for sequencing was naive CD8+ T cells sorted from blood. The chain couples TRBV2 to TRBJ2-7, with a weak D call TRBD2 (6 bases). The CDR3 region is CASYAGSSYEQYF. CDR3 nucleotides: TGTGCCAGCTATGCGGGGAGCTCCTACGAGCAGTACTTC.